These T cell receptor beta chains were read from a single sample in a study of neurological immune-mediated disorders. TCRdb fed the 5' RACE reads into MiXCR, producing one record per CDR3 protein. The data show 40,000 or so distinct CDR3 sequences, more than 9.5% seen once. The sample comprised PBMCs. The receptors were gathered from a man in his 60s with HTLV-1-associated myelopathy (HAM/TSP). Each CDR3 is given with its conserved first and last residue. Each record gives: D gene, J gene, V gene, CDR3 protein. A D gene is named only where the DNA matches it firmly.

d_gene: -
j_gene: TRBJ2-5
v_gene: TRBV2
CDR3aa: CASSGPGGKETQYF

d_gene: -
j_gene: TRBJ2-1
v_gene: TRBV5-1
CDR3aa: CASSSLKGENEQFF

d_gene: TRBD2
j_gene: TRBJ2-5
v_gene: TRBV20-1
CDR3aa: CSAIGTSGRKQETQYF

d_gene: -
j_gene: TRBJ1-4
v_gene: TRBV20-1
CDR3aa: CSADPGGANEKLFF

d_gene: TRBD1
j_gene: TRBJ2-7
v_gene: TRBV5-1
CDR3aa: CASSLTGQGASEQYF

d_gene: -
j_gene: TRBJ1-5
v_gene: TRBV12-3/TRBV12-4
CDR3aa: CASSPPPGWPQHF

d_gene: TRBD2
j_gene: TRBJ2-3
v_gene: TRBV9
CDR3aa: CATTSGDSTDTQYF

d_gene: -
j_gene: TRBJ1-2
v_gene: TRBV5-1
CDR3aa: CASSLDGRARPSDGYTF

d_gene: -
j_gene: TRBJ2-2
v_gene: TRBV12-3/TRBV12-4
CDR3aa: CASSFRGTGELFF

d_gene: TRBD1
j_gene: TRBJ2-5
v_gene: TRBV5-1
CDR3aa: CASSPPGQGWTQYF

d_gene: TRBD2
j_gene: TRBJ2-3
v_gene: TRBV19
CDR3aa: CASSPGTSWASTDTQYF

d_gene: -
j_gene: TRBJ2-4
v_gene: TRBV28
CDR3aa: CASSFLGTDPAQYF

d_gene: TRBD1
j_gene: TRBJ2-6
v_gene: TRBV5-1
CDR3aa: CASSLGQASGANVLTF

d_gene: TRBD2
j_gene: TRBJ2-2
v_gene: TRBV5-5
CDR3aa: CASSLLAGVTGELFF

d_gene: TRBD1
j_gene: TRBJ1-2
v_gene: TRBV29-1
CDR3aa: CSVTFGTGYGYTF

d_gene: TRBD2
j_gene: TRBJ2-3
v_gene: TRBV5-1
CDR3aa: CASKGGAVGADTQYF

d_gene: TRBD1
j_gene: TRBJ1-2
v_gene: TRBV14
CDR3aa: CASSHHGDRGNYGYTF

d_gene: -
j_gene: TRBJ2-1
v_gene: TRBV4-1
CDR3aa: CASSQDPAYGVSSYNEQFF

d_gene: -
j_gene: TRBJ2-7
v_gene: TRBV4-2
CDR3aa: CASSQDPGRPSGEQYF

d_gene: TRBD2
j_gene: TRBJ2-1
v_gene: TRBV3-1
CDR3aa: CASSPLAGSYNEQFF

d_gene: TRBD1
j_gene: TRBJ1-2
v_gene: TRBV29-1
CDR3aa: CSVESANRGQESYGYTF

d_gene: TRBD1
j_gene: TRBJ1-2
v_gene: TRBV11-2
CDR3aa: CASSQGQGVAYGYTF

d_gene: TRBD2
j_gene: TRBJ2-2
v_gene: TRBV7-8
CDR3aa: CASSLGLAGRTGELFF

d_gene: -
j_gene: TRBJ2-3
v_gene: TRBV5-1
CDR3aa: CASSPGLRTDTQYF

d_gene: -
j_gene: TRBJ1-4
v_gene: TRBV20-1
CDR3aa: CSAIGTENEKLFF

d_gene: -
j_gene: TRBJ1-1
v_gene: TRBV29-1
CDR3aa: CSVGGGDTEAFF

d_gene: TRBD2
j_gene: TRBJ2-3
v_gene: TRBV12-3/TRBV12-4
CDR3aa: CASSLGRLSGRPDTQYF

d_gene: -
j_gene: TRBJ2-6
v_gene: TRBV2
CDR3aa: CASSETGPGANVLTF

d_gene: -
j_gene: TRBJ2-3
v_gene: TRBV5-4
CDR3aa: CAMTARVKSTDTQYF

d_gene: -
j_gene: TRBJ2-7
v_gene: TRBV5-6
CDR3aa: CASSGTEYEQYF

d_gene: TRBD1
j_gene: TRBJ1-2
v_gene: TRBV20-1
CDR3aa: CSARDRAGILGYTF

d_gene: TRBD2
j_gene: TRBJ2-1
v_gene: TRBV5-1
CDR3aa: CASSPSGNHNEQFF

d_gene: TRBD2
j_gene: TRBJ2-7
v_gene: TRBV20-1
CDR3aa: CSASKVAGQIYEQYF

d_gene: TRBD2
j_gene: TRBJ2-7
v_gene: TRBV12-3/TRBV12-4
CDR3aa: CASSFSGWGGEQYF

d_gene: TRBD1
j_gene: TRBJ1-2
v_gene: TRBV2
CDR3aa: CASSEGGQANYGYTF

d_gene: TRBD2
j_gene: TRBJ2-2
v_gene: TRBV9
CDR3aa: CASSVGGLATGELFF

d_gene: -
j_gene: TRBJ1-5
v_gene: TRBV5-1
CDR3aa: CASSPDGRNQPQHF

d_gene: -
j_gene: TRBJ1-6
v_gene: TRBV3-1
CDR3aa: CASSQGGALHF

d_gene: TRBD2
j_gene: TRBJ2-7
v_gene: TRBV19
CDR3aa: CASSIRTSGISYEQYF

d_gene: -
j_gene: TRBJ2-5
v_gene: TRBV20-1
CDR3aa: CSAHIQGQETQYF

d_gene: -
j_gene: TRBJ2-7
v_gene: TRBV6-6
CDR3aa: CANSYYSTREQYF

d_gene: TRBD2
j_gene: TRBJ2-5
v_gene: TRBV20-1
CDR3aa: CSARPPWGLAGGFETQYF

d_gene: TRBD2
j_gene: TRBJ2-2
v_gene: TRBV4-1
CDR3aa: CASSQESAGGRGELFF

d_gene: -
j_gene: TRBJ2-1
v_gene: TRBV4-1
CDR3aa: CASSPLGLRIEQFF

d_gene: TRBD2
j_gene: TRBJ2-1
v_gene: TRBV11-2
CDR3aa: CASSQPGLATYNEQFF

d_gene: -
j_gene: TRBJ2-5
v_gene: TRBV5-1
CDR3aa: CASSFYICSARALLASQETQYF

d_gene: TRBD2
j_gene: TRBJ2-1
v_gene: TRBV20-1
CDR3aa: CSASPRGVYNEQFF

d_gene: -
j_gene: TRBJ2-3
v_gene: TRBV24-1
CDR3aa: CATSDLGGGTDTQYF

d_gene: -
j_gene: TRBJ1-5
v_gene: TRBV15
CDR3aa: CATSAGARGDQPQHF

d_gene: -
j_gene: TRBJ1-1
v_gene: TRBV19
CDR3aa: CASSPVRNTEAFF